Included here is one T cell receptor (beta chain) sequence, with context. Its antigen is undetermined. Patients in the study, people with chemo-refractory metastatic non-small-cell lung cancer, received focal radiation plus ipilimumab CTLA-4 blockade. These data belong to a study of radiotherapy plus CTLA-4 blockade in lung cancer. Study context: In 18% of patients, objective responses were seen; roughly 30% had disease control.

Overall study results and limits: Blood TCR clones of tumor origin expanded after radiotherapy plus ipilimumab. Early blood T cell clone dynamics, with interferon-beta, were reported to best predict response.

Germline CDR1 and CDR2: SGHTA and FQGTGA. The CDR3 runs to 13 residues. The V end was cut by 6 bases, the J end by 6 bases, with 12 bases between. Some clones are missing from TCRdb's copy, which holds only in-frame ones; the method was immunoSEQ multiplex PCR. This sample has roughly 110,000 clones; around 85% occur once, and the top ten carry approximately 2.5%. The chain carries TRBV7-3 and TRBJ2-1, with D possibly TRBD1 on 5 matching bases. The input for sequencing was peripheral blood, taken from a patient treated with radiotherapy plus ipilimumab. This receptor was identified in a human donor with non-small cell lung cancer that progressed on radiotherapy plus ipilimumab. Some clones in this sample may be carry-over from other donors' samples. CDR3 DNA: TGTGCCAGCAGTTTCGACAGCGTCAATGAGCAGTTCTTC. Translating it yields CASSFDSVNEQFF.